The sequence of this TCR beta chain was determined in a study of shared clonotypes between healthy human individuals. The CDR3 runs 16 residues. V lost 3 bases to trimming and J lost 2 bases; unmatched junction nucleotides: 6. Germline V gene sequence: CDR1 KGHSH, CDR2 LQKENI. Each cell subset's genomic DNA was divided evenly among several immunoSEQ plates. Measured with immunoSEQ multiplex PCR; TCRdb has only the in-frame clones, and not every one. The sample lists under 1,900,000 clones; approximately 98.5% were seen once. This clone appeared once. Sequencing was done on a sample of naive CD4+ T cells sorted from blood. The subset: CD45RA+ positively selected. This TCR was sampled from a man younger than 45 in good health. The chain links TRBV18 to TRBJ2-3, with 9 bases that match TRBD2. The CDR3 DNA reads as TGTGCCAGCTCACCTCTAGGGACTAGCAACACAGATACGCAGTATTTT. This encodes CASSPLGTSNTDTQYF. Based on the CDR3 plus reference TRBV18 and TRBJ2-3, the full variable domain is NAGVMQNPRHLVRRRGQEARLRCSPMKGHSHVYWYRQLPEEGLKFMVYLQKENIIDESGMPKERFSAEFPKEGPSILRIQQVVRGDSAAYFCASSPLGTSNTDTQYFGPGTRLTVL.